In this sample, the clone carrying this TCR beta chain turned up once. What it recognizes is unknown. V was shortened by 4 bases and J by 0 bases, with 13 bases between the two germline ends. CDR1 SGHAT and CDR2 FQNNGV come from the germline V gene. This CDR3 spans 16 amino acids. The sample is drawn from a study of shared clonotypes between healthy human individuals. Clones were sequenced by immunoSEQ multiplex PCR, and TCRdb holds only the in-frame ones, with some missing. The sample yields about 560,000 clones, around 77% seen once. Study donors comprised healthy, HIV-negative adults devoid of recent acute infection or vaccination. Every donor was a Caucasian adult from Nashville, Tennessee. Broader study findings: Collection of samples was limited to blood; tissue repertoires likely differ.

The sequence derives from a woman in her 40s in good health. Some clones in this sample may be carry-over from other donors' samples. The V and J genes are TRBV11-2 and TRBJ2-1; weak D call: TRBD2 (6 bases). The specimen sequenced was PBMCs. The CDR3 DNA reads TGTGCCAGCAGCTCCCTTAGCGGACCCTCCTACAATGAGCAGTTCTTC. Translation: CASSSLSGPSYNEQFF.